A selection of T cell receptor beta chains follows, all from one sample in a study of T cell clones after liver transplantation. Data came from immunoSEQ multiplex PCR; TCRdb stores just in-frame clones and leaves some out. Counted here are more than 20,000 clones, roughly 74% occurring once; the ten biggest clones make up around 32%. Sequenced here: CD8+ T cells from blood, sampled roughly 55 months after liver transplant. The source of these receptors is a human patient who received a liver transplant. Some T cells may be supplied by the graft donor. Both conserved end residues are part of each CDR3. The order of the fields is CDR3 DNA, CDR3 protein, CDR3 length, clone size, D gene, V gene, J gene. A D gene is named only where the DNA matches it firmly. Clone size is shown for a subset of rows, as once, few, many or a class of expanded clone.

TGTGCCAGCAGTGACTCATCCTACAATGAGCAGTTCTTC	CASSDSSYNEQFF	13	.	.	TRBV6-4	TRBJ2-1
TGTGCCAGTAGTATATCAGGAGGTCGATACAATGAGCAGTTCTTC	CASSISGGRYNEQFF	15	.	.	TRBV19	TRBJ2-1
TGCAGCGTCCAACCATTCTACACCTTC	CSVQPFYTF	9	few	.	TRBV29-1	TRBJ1-2
TGTGCCAGCAGCTTGAGTGGACAGGCGAATTTCCACGAGCAGTACTTC	CASSLSGQANFHEQYF	16	.	TRBD1	TRBV7-6	TRBJ2-7
TGTGCCAGCAGCTTAGTGGCGGGGGGGGCGGCATACAATCAGCCCCAGCATTTT	CASSLVAGGAAYNQPQHF	18	.	.	TRBV7-8	TRBJ1-5
TGTGCCAGCAGCTCACCGGGACTCGGGAAGACCCAGTACTTC	CASSSPGLGKTQYF	14	.	.	TRBV11-2	TRBJ2-5
TGTGCCAGCAGCCTCCGGACAGCCCGAGGAGGGGATCAGCCCCAGCATTTT	CASSLRTARGGDQPQHF	17	.	.	TRBV28	TRBJ1-5
TGTGCCAGCAGCCGAACGGACAGCTCCTACGAGCAGTACTTC	CASSRTDSSYEQYF	14	.	.	TRBV11-2	TRBJ2-7
TGTGCCAGCAGTTTAATTGGGGCCGTGTTCTTC	CASSLIGAVFF	11	.	.	TRBV28	TRBJ2-1
TGTGCCAGCAGCCCATCCACGGGACAGGGGGTTGAGCAGTACTTC	CASSPSTGQGVEQYF	15	medium-sized	TRBD1	TRBV9	TRBJ2-7
TGTGCCACCAGCTCAACAGGGTCGGGAGAGACCCAGTACTTC	CATSSTGSGETQYF	14	.	.	TRBV15	TRBJ2-5
TGTGCCACCAGGGGGGGCGCCGATTACAATGAGCAGTTCTTC	CATRGGADYNEQFF	14	once	.	TRBV15	TRBJ2-1
TGTGCCAGCAGCAACCTCGGACAGCCACCTAACGAGCAGTACTTC	CASSNLGQPPNEQYF	15	.	.	TRBV5-6	TRBJ2-7
TGTGCCAGCACCGAGGGACAGGGAATGGGTTACGAGCAGTACTTC	CASTEGQGMGYEQYF	15	.	TRBD1	TRBV7-9	TRBJ2-7
TGTGCCAGCAGTCCATCGGGGGGTGGCTACACCTTC	CASSPSGGGYTF	12	.	.	TRBV27	TRBJ1-2
TGTGCCAGCAGTTCCGGAGGGGGCTATGGCTACACCTTC	CASSSGGGYGYTF	13	few	.	TRBV27	TRBJ1-2
TGTGCCACCAGCAGAGATAAGGGGAGGGGCTATGGCTACACCTTC	CATSRDKGRGYGYTF	15	.	.	TRBV15	TRBJ1-2
TGTGCCAGCAGCACAGGGTCCGCCAACTACGAGCAGTACTTC	CASSTGSANYEQYF	14	.	.	TRBV7-6	TRBJ2-7
TGTGCCAGCAGGGGACAGGGTTCTCAAGAGACCCAGTACTTC	CASRGQGSQETQYF	14	.	TRBD1	TRBV27	TRBJ2-5
TGTGCCAGCAGCCTAGGACAGGAGACAACTAATGAAAAACTGTTTTTT	CASSLGQETTNEKLFF	16	.	TRBD1	TRBV5-8	TRBJ1-4
TGTGCCACCAGCAGAGGTGTGGGGGGGGAGGGAGAGACCCAGTACTTC	CATSRGVGGEGETQYF	16	.	TRBD2	TRBV15	TRBJ2-5
TGTGCCAGCAGATTTTGGCTAGGTGTGGAGGACAGGGGTCTTGAAGGGCAGTACTTC	CASRFWLGVEDRGLEGQYF	19	.	TRBD1	TRBV28	TRBJ2-7
TGTGCCAGCAGCTTAGAGGCCATTAATGAAAAACTGTTTTTT	CASSLEAINEKLFF	14	.	.	TRBV7-3	TRBJ1-4
TGCGCCAGCAGTGAGTCTGGCGGTCTTGTCACAGATACGCAGTATTTT	CASSESGGLVTDTQYF	16	once	.	TRBV10-1	TRBJ2-3
TGTGCCTGGAGTAGGGCCACACCGGGGGCTTTCTTT	CAWSRATPGAFF	12	.	.	TRBV30	TRBJ1-1
TGTGCCAGCAGCCAGACCTACGAGCAGTACTTC	CASSQTYEQYF	11	.	.	TRBV4-2	TRBJ2-7
TGTGCCAGCAGCGTCGGGTCACTAGCGGGGGGGCGACGCACAGATACGCAGTATTTT	CASSVGSLAGGRRTDTQYF	19	once	TRBD2	TRBV9	TRBJ2-3
TGCGCCAGCAGCCAAGATTTGGGGGCCTACGAGCAGTACTTC	CASSQDLGAYEQYF	14	.	.	TRBV4-1	TRBJ2-7
TGTGCCAGCAGCTTATCGCGTTTTCCTGAAGCTTTCTTT	CASSLSRFPEAFF	13	.	.	TRBV5-6	TRBJ1-1
TGTGCCAGGGGGGGTACTAGCGCAGATACGCAGTATTTT	CARGGTSADTQYF	13	once	TRBD2	TRBV2	TRBJ2-3
TGCGCCAGCAGCGCCCGGTCGTGGGGGGACGAGAACACTGAAGCTTTCTTT	CASSARSWGDENTEAFF	17	.	.	TRBV5-1	TRBJ1-1
TGTGCCAGCAGCGTAGACCTAGCGGGGGGGAATGAGCAGTTCTTC	CASSVDLAGGNEQFF	15	.	TRBD2	TRBV9	TRBJ2-1
TGTGCCAGCAGCTTACGGGGGGCGCCCGGGGAGCTGTTTTTT	CASSLRGAPGELFF	14	.	.	TRBV11-3	TRBJ2-2
TGTGCCAGCAGTTTATCGGGATGGATCGTCGAGCAGTACTTC	CASSLSGWIVEQYF	14	.	.	TRBV27	TRBJ2-7
TGTGCCAGCAGCTTAGATGGACAGGGTGCGTCACCCCTCCACTTT	CASSLDGQGASPLHF	15	.	TRBD1	TRBV7-8	TRBJ1-6
TGTGCCAGCAACCAAGCGGGGGGGCCAGAGACCCAGTACTTC	CASNQAGGPETQYF	14	.	TRBD2	TRBV9	TRBJ2-5
TGTGCCAGCAGCTTAGTATCAGGGGTATACGAGCAGTACTTC	CASSLVSGVYEQYF	14	few	.	TRBV11-2	TRBJ2-7
TGTGCCAGCAGCTTAGATCTCGGTCAGCGGGGGGTCAATGAGCAGTTCTTC	CASSLDLGQRGVNEQFF	17	.	TRBD2	TRBV11-3	TRBJ2-1
TGTGCCAGCAGCTCCGGACAGGGAAGGACCTACAATGAGCAGTTCTTC	CASSSGQGRTYNEQFF	16	.	TRBD1	TRBV11-3	TRBJ2-1
TGTGCCAGCAGCTTATATATGACAGGGACTACCTACGAGCAGTACTTC	CASSLYMTGTTYEQYF	16	once	.	TRBV7-9	TRBJ2-7
TGCGCCAGCAGCCAAGACTGGGGATACGAGCAGTACTTC	CASSQDWGYEQYF	13	few	.	TRBV4-1	TRBJ2-7
TGTGCCAGCAGTTTAGGGGCAGGAGTAATGAACACTGAAGCTTTCTTT	CASSLGAGVMNTEAFF	16	.	.	TRBV27	TRBJ1-1
TGTGCCAGCAGTTTATCGGGGAATCAGCCCCAGCATTTT	CASSLSGNQPQHF	13	.	.	TRBV27	TRBJ1-5
TGTGCCACCAGCAGAGTTCGGCAGGGAAGGAATGAAAAACTGTTTTTT	CATSRVRQGRNEKLFF	16	.	.	TRBV15	TRBJ1-4
TGTGCCAGCTCACCACTGGGGGTCCCCGCCCTTTACGAGCAGTACTTC	CASSPLGVPALYEQYF	16	.	.	TRBV18	TRBJ2-7
TGTGCCAGCAGCGTAGACGGAGGCAATCAGCCCCAGCATTTT	CASSVDGGNQPQHF	14	.	.	TRBV9	TRBJ1-5
TGTGCCAGCAGCCCAGGGGGAAACACCATATATTTT	CASSPGGNTIYF	12	.	.	TRBV9	TRBJ1-3
TGTGCCAGCAGCGGACAGGACCGCTCTAACTATGGCTACACCTTC	CASSGQDRSNYGYTF	15	few	TRBD1	TRBV2	TRBJ1-2
TGTGCCATCAGTGAGATAGCCTACACAGATACGCAGTATTTT	CAISEIAYTDTQYF	14	few	.	TRBV10-3	TRBJ2-3
TGTGCCAGCAGCCCCCGGGCTAGCGGGGGGGCCCCAGATACGCAGTATTTT	CASSPRASGGAPDTQYF	17	.	TRBD2	TRBV4-2	TRBJ2-3
TGTGCCAGCAGCCCCTCGACAGGCTCTGGGGCCAACGTCCTGACTTTC	CASSPSTGSGANVLTF	16	.	.	TRBV9	TRBJ2-6
TGTGCCTGGGGGTATTCCAGCTCCTACGAGCAGTACTTC	CAWGYSSSYEQYF	13	.	.	TRBV30	TRBJ2-7
TGTGCCAGCAGTGAAGCTGTGACGCCCGAAGCTTTCTTT	CASSEAVTPEAFF	13	.	.	TRBV2	TRBJ1-1
TGTGCCAGCAGCTTGGGGATCCTTATTTCCTCTGGAAACACCATATATTTT	CASSLGILISSGNTIYF	17	.	.	TRBV5-6	TRBJ1-3